A single sample gave rise to the 14 T cell receptor beta chains below, sequenced in a study of technical replicates of blood from several donors. The table came from immunoSEQ multiplex PCR; TCRdb's copy has only in-frame clones and leaves some out. The data show roughly 14,000 clones, approximately 90% seen once. The sequenced sample consisted of PBMCs. The receptors were gathered from a human donor in good health.

This clone was observed a single time. The chain uses TRBV11-1 and TRBJ1-1; TRBD1 agrees at 7 bases. The CDR3 is 17 amino acids. V was pared by 5 bases and J by 0 bases, with 12 bases of the junction left unmatched. Per the germline V gene, CDR1 is SGHAT and CDR2 is FQDESV (reference sequence). CDR3 DNA: TGTGCCAGCAGCGTTCTCCGGGACAGTGCGATGAACACTGAAGCTTTCTTT. Residues: CASSVLRDSAMNTEAFF.

This clone was seen more than once but under ten times. This chain joins TRBV7-9 and TRBJ2-2, with TRBD2 matching 7 bases. The CDR3 runs 16 residues. CDR1 is SEHNR and CDR2 is FQNEAQ in the germline V gene (reference sequence). Germline trimming cut 5 bases from V and 2 bases from J; bases unmatched to any gene: 8. The CDR3 DNA reads TGTGCCAGCAGCCAGCAAGCGGGAACCAACACCGGGGAGCTGTTTTTT. Translating it yields CASSQQAGTNTGELFF.

The CDR3 region is CASMFPGGDGYTF. CDR3 nucleotide sequence: TGTGCCAGCATGTTTCCAGGGGGAGATGGCTACACCTTC. The chain couples TRBV6-5 to TRBJ1-2, with 7 bases matching TRBD1. This CDR3 has 13 residues. Trimming cost V 7 bases and J 6 bases; bases outside gene matches: 8. The germline CDR1 and CDR2 sequences are MNHEY and SVGAGI.

This clone was seen a single time. V is TRBV28 and J is TRBJ2-1; 10 bases match TRBD2. This CDR3 is 16 amino acids long. Germline-derived CDR1 and CDR2 are MDHEN and SYDVKM. With 5 bases clipped from V and 5 bases from J, the junction kept 9 bases outside the gene matches. Here the CDR3 DNA reads TGTGCCAGCAGTGCCTCTAGCGGGAGTGCGGACAATGAGCAGTTCTTC. Its translation is CASSASSGSADNEQFF.

The V call is TRBV4-1, the J call TRBJ2-5; 9 bases are shared with TRBD1. CDR1 MGHRA and CDR2 YSYEKL come from the germline V gene. This CDR3 comprises 15 residues. J lost 4 bases, V lost 1 base, and 4 bases had no gene match. The CDR3: CASSQVGTGRETQYF. The CDR3 DNA reads as TGCGCCAGCAGCCAAGTAGGGACAGGGAGAGAGACCCAGTACTTC.

The genes are TRBV6-5 and TRBJ1-1, with D perhaps matching TRBD1 (6 bases). The V gene's germline CDR1 is MNHEY and CDR2 SVGAGI. V was cut by 0 bases and J by 7 bases, with 12 bases left in between. The CDR3 is 14 residues long. This CDR3 is CASSYSGGRGEAFF. The CDR3 coding sequence is TGTGCCAGCAGTTACTCGGGCGGCAGGGGTGAAGCTTTCTTT.

J is TRBJ2-5 and V is TRBV5-6; the D gene is possibly TRBD2 (6 bases). The V gene lost 4 bases and the J gene lost 5 bases, with 21 bases spanning the gap. This CDR3 contains 16 residues. Germline V lookup: CDR1 SGHDT, CDR2 YYEEEE. The CDR3 region is CASSPFTSRPWETQYF. The CDR3 coding sequence is TGTGCCAGCAGCCCCTTCACTAGCCGCCCGTGGGAGACCCAGTACTTC.

The chain combines TRBV10-1 with TRBJ2-2; 10 bases agree with TRBD1. The J segment lost 4 bases and the V segment lost 10 bases, leaving 3 bases of the junction unmatched. CDR3 length: 13 amino acids. Germline V gene data show CDR1 as WNHNN and CDR2 as SYGVQD (reference sequence). The CDR3 region is CATRQGATGELFF. The CDR3 coding sequence is TGCGCCACGCGACAGGGGGCCACCGGGGAGCTGTTTTTT.

V gene TRBV27 combines with J gene TRBJ1-4; no clear D. The V gene lost 6 bases and the J gene lost 7 bases, with 18 bases spanning the gap. Germline loops: CDR1 MNHEY, CDR2 SMNVEV (reference sequence). The CDR3 sequence is 15 residues long. The CDR3 coding sequence is TGTGCCAGCAGGGTCGGGAACGCCGGGCTTGAAAAACTGTTTTTT. This translates into CASRVGNAGLEKLFF.

The rearrangement joins TRBV6-6 to TRBJ2-1; 7 bases align to TRBD2. The CDR3 contains 16 residues. Trimming removed 6 bases from V and 0 bases from J; junction bases left unmatched: 8. Germline assignment: CDR1 MNHNY and CDR2 SVGAGI (reference sequence). The CDR3, as DNA: TGTGCCAGCAGCCCAGACGGCGGGAGCTCCTACAATGAGCAGTTCTTC. This encodes CASSPDGGSSYNEQFF.

The genes are TRBV10-2 and TRBJ1-5; 8 bases are a match to TRBD1. The trim removed 6 bases at V and 6 bases at J, leaving 7 bases unmatched. The CDR3 sequence is 14 residues long. Germline loops: CDR1 WSHSY, CDR2 SAAADI. The CDR3 sequence is CASSSTGTGQPQHF. The CDR3 nucleotides are TGCGCCAGCAGCTCGACAGGGACAGGTCAGCCCCAGCATTTT.

This sequence joins TRBV29-1 and TRBJ2-5; D is undetermined. Germline loops: CDR1 SQVTM, CDR2 ANQGSEA. This CDR3 has 13 amino acids. V shed 3 bases and J shed 5 bases, with 13 bases lying between them. CDR3 loop: CSVDSGSGETQYF. The CDR3 DNA sequence: TGCAGCGTTGATTCAGGCTCCGGTGAGACCCAGTACTTC. Based on the CDR3 plus reference TRBV29-1 and TRBJ2-5, the full variable domain is SAVISQKPSRDICQRGTSLTIQCQVDSQVTMMFWYRQQPGQSLTLIATANQGSEATYESGFVIDKFPISRPNLTFSTLTVSNMSPEDSSIYLCSVDSGSGETQYFGPGTRLLVL.

This chain connects TRBV7-8 to TRBJ1-5, with 11 bases fitting TRBD1. The length of the CDR3 is 17 residues. Germline loops: CDR1 SGHVS, CDR2 FQNEAQ. V dropped 5 bases and J dropped 3; count of bases not matched to a gene: 9. The CDR3: CASSPGQGARLNQPQHF. CDR3 in DNA: TGTGCCAGCAGCCCTGGACAGGGGGCCCGACTCAATCAGCCCCAGCATTTT.

The chain combines TRBV19 with TRBJ1-1, with TRBD1 matching over 9 bases. This CDR3 has 15 residues. Trimming took 1 base from V and 11 from J; bases not matched to a gene: 11. Germline V gene data show CDR1 as LNHDA and CDR2 as SQIVND (reference sequence). This chain's CDR3 is CASSIVAGDRVGAFF. The CDR3 DNA is TGTGCCAGTAGTATAGTTGCCGGGGACAGGGTAGGCGCTTTCTTT.